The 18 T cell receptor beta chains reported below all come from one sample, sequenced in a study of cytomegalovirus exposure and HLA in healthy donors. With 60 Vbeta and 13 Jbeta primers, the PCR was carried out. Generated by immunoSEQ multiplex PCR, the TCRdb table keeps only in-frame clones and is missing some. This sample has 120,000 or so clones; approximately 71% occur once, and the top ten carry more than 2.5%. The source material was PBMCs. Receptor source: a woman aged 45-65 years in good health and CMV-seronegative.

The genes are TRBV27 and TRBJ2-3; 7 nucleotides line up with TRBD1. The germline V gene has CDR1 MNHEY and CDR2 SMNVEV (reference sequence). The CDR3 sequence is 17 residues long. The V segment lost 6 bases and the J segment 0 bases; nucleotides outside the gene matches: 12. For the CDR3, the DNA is TGTGCCAGCAGCCTAACACCTACAGGGGCCAGCACAGATACGCAGTATTTT. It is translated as CASSLTPTGASTDTQYF.

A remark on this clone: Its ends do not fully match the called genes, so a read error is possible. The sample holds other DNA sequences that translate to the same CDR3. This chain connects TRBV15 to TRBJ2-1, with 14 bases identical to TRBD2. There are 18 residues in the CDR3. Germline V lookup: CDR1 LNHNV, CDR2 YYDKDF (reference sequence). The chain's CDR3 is CATSGLLWTSGRLDEQFF. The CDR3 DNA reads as TGTGCCACCAGCGGCTTATTGTGGACTAGCGGGAGGCTTGATGAGCAATTCTTC.

CDR3 sequence reads: CAWSFGANYGYTF. Here the CDR3 DNA reads TGTGCCTGGAGTTTCGGAGCTAACTATGGCTACACCTTC. The rearrangement links TRBV30 to TRBJ1-2; D unclear. The CDR3 has 13 amino acids. The germline V gene encodes CDR1 GTSNPN and CDR2 SVGIG (reference sequence). Trimming cost V 2 bases and J 0 bases, with 7 bases left between them.

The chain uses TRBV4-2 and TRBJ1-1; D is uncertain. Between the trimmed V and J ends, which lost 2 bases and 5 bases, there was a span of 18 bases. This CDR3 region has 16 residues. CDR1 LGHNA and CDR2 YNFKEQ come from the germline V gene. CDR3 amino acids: CASSQPSGEIHTEAFF. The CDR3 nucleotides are TGTGCCAGCAGCCAACCATCCGGTGAGATTCATACTGAAGCTTTCTTT.

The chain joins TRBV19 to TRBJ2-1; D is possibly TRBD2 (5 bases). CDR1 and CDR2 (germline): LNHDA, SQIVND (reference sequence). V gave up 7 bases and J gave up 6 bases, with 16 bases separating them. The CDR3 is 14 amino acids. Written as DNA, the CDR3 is TGTGCCAGTAAAAAGGAGACTAACGTCAATGAGCAGTTCTTC. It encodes CASKKETNVNEQFF.

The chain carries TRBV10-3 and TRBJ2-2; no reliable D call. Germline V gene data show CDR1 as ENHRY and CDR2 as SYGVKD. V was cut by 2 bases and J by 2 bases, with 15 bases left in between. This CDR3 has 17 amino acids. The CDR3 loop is CAISERLPSVNTGELFF. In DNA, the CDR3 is TGTGCCATCAGTGAGAGGCTACCGAGCGTTAACACCGGGGAGCTGTTTTTT.

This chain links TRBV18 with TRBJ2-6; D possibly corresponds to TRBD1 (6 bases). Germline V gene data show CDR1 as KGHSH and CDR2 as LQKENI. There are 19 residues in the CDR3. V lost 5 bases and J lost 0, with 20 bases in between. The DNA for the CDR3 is TGTGCCAGCTCAATTACCGGGACAAAGGGGCTCTCTGGGGCCAACGTCCTGACTTTC. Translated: CASSITGTKGLSGANVLTF.

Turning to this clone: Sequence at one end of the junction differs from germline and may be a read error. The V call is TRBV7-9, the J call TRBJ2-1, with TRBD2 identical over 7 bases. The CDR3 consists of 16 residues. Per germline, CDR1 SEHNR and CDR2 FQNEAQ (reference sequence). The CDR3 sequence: CSSSLDSGEGQDEQFF. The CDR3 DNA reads TGTTCCAGCAGCTTAGACAGTGGGGAGGGCCAGGATGAGCAGTTCTTC. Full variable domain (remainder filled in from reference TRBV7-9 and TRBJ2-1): DTGVSQNPRHKITKRGQNVTFRCDPISEHNRLYWYRQTLGQGPEFLTYFQNEAQLEKSRLLSDRFSAERPKGSFSTLEIQRTEQGDSAMYLCSSSLDSGEGQDEQFFGPGTRLTVL.

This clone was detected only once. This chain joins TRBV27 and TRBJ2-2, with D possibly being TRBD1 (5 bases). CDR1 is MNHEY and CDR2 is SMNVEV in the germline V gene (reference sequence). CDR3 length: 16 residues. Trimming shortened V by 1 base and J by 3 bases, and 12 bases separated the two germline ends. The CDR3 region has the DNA TGTGCCAGCAGTTTATGGTCACAGGTGTACACCGGGGAGCTGTTTTTT. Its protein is CASSLWSQVYTGELFF.

The CDR3 DNA sequence: TGTGCCAGCAGCTTGCGGGGCGGGGGTCGAGAAAAAGCTTTCTTT. As protein: CASSLRGGGREKAFF. The chain carries TRBV7-9 and TRBJ1-1; perhaps TRBD1 as D (5 bases). CDR1 and CDR2 from the germline V gene are SEHNR and FQNEAQ (reference sequence). The CDR3 spans 15 residues. V lost 3 bases and J lost 9, with 20 bases in between.

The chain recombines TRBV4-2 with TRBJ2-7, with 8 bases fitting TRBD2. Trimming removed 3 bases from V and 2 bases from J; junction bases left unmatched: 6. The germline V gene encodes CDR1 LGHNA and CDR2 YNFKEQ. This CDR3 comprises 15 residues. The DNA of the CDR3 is TGTGCCAGCAGCCACACTAGCGGACCCACCTACGAGCAGTACTTC. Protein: CASSHTSGPTYEQYF.

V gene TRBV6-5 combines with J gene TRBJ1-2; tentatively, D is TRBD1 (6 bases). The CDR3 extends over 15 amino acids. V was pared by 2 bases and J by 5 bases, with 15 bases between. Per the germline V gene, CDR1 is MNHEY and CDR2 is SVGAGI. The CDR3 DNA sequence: TGTGCCAGCAGTTACCGGAGAGGGGGTGGATATGGCTACACCTTC. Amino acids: CASSYRRGGGYGYTF.

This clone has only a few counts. In DNA, the CDR3 is TGTGCCAGCAGCGTAGGAGGAGGGCGAGCCTACGAGCAGTACTTC. It encodes CASSVGGGRAYEQYF. The chain uses TRBV9 and TRBJ2-7; a weak D match, TRBD2 (6 bases). Trimming shortened V by 0 bases and J by 2 bases, and 12 bases separated the two germline ends. In germline, CDR1 is SGDLS, CDR2 YYNGEE. The CDR3 has 15 residues.

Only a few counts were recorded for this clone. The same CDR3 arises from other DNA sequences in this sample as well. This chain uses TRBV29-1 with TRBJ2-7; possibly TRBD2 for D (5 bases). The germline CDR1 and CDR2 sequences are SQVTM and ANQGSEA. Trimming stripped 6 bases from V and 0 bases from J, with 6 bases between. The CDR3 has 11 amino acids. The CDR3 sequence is CSVEGSYEQYF. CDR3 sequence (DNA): TGCAGCGTCGAGGGCTCCTACGAGCAGTACTTC.

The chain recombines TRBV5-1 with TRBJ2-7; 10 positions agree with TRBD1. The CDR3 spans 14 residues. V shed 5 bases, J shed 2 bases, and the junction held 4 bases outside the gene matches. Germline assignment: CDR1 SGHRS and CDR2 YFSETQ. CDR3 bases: TGCGCCAGCAGGCCGGGGACAGGGGCCTACGAGCAGTACTTC. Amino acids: CASRPGTGAYEQYF.

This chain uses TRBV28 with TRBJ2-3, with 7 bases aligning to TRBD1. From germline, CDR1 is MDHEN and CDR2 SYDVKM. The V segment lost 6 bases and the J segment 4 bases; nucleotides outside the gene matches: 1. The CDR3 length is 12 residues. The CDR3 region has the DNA TGTGCCAGCAGGACAGGGTCAGATACGCAGTATTTT. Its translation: CASRTGSDTQYF. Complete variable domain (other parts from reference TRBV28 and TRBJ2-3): DVKVTQSSRYLVKRTGEKVFLECVQDMDHENMFWYRQDPGLGLRLIYFSYDVKMKEKGDIPEGYSVSREKKERFSLILESASTNQTSMYLCASRTGSDTQYFGPGTRLTVL.

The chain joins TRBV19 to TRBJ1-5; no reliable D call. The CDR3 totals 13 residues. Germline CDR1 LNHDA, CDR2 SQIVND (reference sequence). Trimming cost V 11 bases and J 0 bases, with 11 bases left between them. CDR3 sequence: CASNKYSNQPQHF. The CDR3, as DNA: TGTGCCTCAAACAAATATAGCAATCAGCCCCAGCATTTT. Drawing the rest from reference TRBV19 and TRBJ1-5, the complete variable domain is DGGITQSPKYLFRKEGQNVTLSCEQNLNHDAMYWYRQDPGQGLRLIYYSQIVNDFQKGDIAEGYSVSREKKESFPLTVTSAQKNPTAFYLCASNKYSNQPQHFGDGTRLSIL.

This CDR3 reads CASSERGRGETQYF. The CDR3 DNA reads TGTGCCAGCTCGGAGAGGGGGCGGGGAGAGACCCAGTACTTC. This chain joins TRBV6-5 and TRBJ2-5, with D possibly being TRBD1 (7 bases). The CDR3 spans 14 residues. CDR1 and CDR2 from the germline V gene are MNHEY and SVGAGI. Deletions cut 8 bases from V and 4 bases from J, with 17 bases between.